This TCR beta chain was obtained from a study of T cells after posttransplantation cyclophosphamide. As for this clone: Its specificity is unknown.

Sequenced by immunoSEQ multiplex PCR; TCRdb stores in-frame clones only, minus some. The table records 10,000 to 15,000 clones, around 86% of them present only once. Study observations and caveats: After PTCy, TRB diversity resembled that of CNI/methotrexate controls.

CDR3 length: 16 amino acids. The V gene's germline CDR1 is KGHSH and CDR2 LQKENI. With V trimmed by 4 bases and J by 4 bases, 6 bases remained unmatched. The material sequenced was memory CD4+ T cells sorted from PBMCs. The genes are TRBV18 and TRBJ2-1, with 11 bases aligning to TRBD2. The sequence was collected from a man aged 45-65 years in good health, CMV-negative, and a related stem cell transplant donor. The CDR3 nucleotides read TGTGCCAGCTCACGGACGGGACTAGCGGAGTACAATGAGCAGTTCTTC. It specifies CASSRTGLAEYNEQFF.